This T cell receptor beta chain was profiled in a study of CD4 T cells in relation to SARS-CoV-2 and coronaviruses. CDR1 LGHDT and CDR2 YNNKEL come from the germline V gene (reference sequence). V lost 4 bases and J lost 2, with 8 bases in between. The CDR3 consists of 13 residues. Unexposed donor CD4+ T cells date from about 2011-2018, before the COVID-19 pandemic. After roughly ten days of culture, CD4+ T cells were isolated. Half the medium was replaced with IL-2 medium on days 3 and 7. The study, taken as a whole, reports: Pre-pandemic and post-infection samples never came from the same donor.

Note on this clone: The target antigen is unknown.

TCRdb's table, derived via immunoSEQ multiplex PCR, lists solely in-frame clones and lacks some. Of 18,000 or so clones listed, 70% to 80% were seen once; the top ten hold about 30%. V and J are TRBV3-1 (or the pseudogene TRBV3-2) and TRBJ2-5, with D perhaps matching TRBD1 (5 bases). The origin of this receptor is a human donor in good health. Specimen: CD4+ T cells from PBMCs, cultured in vitro. CDR3 in DNA: TGTGCCAGCAGCCCGCAGGGTCAAGAGACCCAGTACTTC. It translates to CASSPQGQETQYF.